This T cell receptor (beta chain) was sequenced in a study of siplizumab effects on memory and regulatory T cells (dated by TCRdb to about 2019). Broadly, across the study: The study examined how the anti-CD2 antibody siplizumab affects alloreactive T-cell subsets in allogeneic mixed lymphocyte reactions built from human PBMCs.

Sorted unstimulated T cells and proliferating T cells recovered from mixed lymphocyte reactions were subjected to TCRbeta CDR3 sequencing. Fresh whole blood from around 11 HLA-typed healthy donors was used to isolate PBMCs. To map where alloreactive clones came from, unstimulated CD4+ regulatory T cells were FACS-sorted. General study outcomes and caveats: Sequences below about 10^-5 frequency were poorly captured, so only a minor fraction of alloreactive clones could be mapped to unstimulated subsets. A naive or memory phenotype could not be assigned to roughly 75-97% of proliferating CD4+ or CD8+ clones. Among mappable alloreactive CD4+ clones, an average Treg-derived fraction of about 69% was observed with siplizumab, compared with 25% to 30% in control reactions. The suppressive function of proliferating Tregs from siplizumab cultures was not functionally confirmed. The cumulative frequency of alloreactive sequences traceable to unstimulated CD4+ memory T cells was significantly reduced by siplizumab. Unstimulated naive T cells appeared more diverse than memory T cells, and naive cells seemed to contribute substantially to the alloresponse.

The library was built by means of the immunoSEQ multiplex PCR assay. Roughly 10^5 TCR templates per sample were assayed on the deep sequencing platform. Genomic DNA extracted from sorted T cells was the material used for TCRbeta CDR3 sequencing. Turning to the authors' computational methods: The R programming language was used for clonal analysis of the TCRbeta CDR3 data. Unstimulated samples were compared with post-reaction CFSE-low samples to define alloreactive CD4+ and CD8+ clones. Alloreactive CD4+ clones were assigned to regulatory or non-regulatory origin by matching sequences to sorted unstimulated Treg and non-Treg repertoires. Not all clones reach the TCRdb copy of this immuneACCESS table, which keeps in-frame sequences only. Checked studies attribute under half of the gap to unresolved V genes and leave the rest unexplained. V, J and clone size are taken as reported in that table, and D and trimming were inferred from the DNA itself. The sample table contains some 100,000 clones; only one count was recorded for roughly nine tenths of them. 0.65% to 0.9% of the sample is in the top ten clones.

Regarding this clone: Its cognate antigen has yet to be identified. There are no base qualities to consult, and no much larger clone falls within one base.

Reading the germline V gene (reference sequence) gives CDR1 GTSNPN and CDR2 SVGIG. CDR3 length: 13 amino acids, cysteine to phenylalanine. Of the read, only the CDR3 DNA is kept; its 39 bases are in frame from base 1. V is pruned by 3 bases and J by 8 bases, leaving 7 bases of the junction without a gene match. This TCR came from a human donor in good health. The chain uses TRBV30 and TRBJ1-5, with 7 bases in between that match TRBD1. The specimen sequenced was Tregs sorted from blood. The CDR3 protein sequence reads: CAWSVQGTEPQHF. The DNA reads TGTGCCTGGAGCGTACAGGGGACCGAGCCCCAGCATTTT.